This T cell receptor (beta chain) derives from a study of spatial heterogeneity in lung cancer. Study as a whole: Sequences of the beta chain were consistently detected in greater numbers than alpha-chain sequences. Raw-read counts averaged over ten per unique TCR and UMI combination. Study-level findings and limits: Blood showed ubiquitous tumor TCRs more often at resection than at routine follow-up.

This clonotype is a singleton in its sample. Its antigen is unknown. Germline CDR1 reads LNHDA; CDR2 reads SQIVND (reference sequence). CDR3 size: 15 residues. The junction had 18 bases not matched to a gene; V was cut back by 10 bases and J by 7 bases. The library protocol tagged each TCR cDNA with a unique molecular identifier. TCRdb independently ran MiXCR on the 5' RACE reads; one entry per CDR3 protein. The repertoire holds 60,000 to 80,000 distinct CDR3 sequences, with more than 10% as singletons. Time point specified: sample taken at primary tumor resection. Whole RNA obtained from tumor, nontumor lung or frozen PBMC underwent sequencing without sorting.

Material: PBMCs, obtained at surgery. The source is a male donor with early-stage non-small cell lung cancer. This chain connects TRBV19 to TRBJ1-2, with TRBD1 matching 7 bases. The CDR3 bases are TGTGCCACGGGGAGGGGGCCAGGCCCCTCGCCTGGCTACACCTTC. Its protein is CATGRGPGPSPGYTF. The entire variable domain, with the rest obtained from reference TRBV19 and TRBJ1-2, is as follows: DGGITQSPKYLFRKEGQNVTLSCEQNLNHDAMYWYRQDPGQGLRLIYYSQIVNDFQKGDIAEGYSVSREKKESFPLTVTSAQKNPTAFYLCATGRGPGPSPGYTFGSGTRLTVV.